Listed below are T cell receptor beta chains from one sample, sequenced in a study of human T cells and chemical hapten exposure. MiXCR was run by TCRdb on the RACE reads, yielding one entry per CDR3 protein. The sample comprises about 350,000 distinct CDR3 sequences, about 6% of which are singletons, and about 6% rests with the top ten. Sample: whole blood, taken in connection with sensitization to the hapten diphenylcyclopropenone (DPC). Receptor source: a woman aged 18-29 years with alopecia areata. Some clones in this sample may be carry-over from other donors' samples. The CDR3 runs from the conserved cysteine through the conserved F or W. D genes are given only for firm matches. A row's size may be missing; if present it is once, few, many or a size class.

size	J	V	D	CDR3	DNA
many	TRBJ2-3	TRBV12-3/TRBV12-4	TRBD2	CASTSRAGATDTQYF	TGTGCCAGCACCTCGAGAGCGGGGGCCACAGATACGCAGTATTTT
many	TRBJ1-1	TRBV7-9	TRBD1	CASRDGLRGQAFF	TGTGCCAGCAGGGATGGCCTCAGGGGGCAAGCTTTCTTT
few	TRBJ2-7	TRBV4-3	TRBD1	CASSQDYAGQGYEQYF	TGCGCCAGCAGCCAAGATTATGCTGGACAGGGGTACGAGCAGTACTTC
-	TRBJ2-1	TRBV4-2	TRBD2	CASSQDRDYPSNEQFF	TGTGCCAGCAGCCAAGATCGGGACTACCCTTCTAATGAGCAGTTCTTC
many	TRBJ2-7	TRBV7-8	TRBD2	CASSLGEGALEQYF	TGTGCCAGCAGCTTGGGGGAGGGTGCCTTGGAGCAGTACTTC
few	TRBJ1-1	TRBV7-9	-	CASSPRTAMNTEAFF	TGTGCCAGCAGCCCTCGGACAGCGATGAACACTGAAGCTTTCTTT
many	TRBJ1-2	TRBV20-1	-	CSARDRGLGEYGYTF	TGCAGTGCTAGAGATAGGGGTTTGGGGGAATATGGCTACACCTTC
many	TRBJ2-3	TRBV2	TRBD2	CASSDGLAGTDTQYF	TGTGCCAGCAGTGATGGGCTAGCGGGGACAGATACGCAGTATTTT
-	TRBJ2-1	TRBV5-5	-	CASSRDIYNEQFF	TGTGCCAGCAGCCGAGACATATACAATGAGCAGTTCTTC
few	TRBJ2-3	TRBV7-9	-	CATRPGSTDTQYF	TGTGCCACTCGTCCCGGTAGCACAGATACGCAGTATTTT
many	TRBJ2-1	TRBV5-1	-	CASSLDTEQFF	TGCGCCAGCAGCTTGGACACTGAGCAGTTCTTC
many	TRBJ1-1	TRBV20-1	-	CSARERDTEAFF	TGCAGTGCTAGAGAAAGGGACACTGAAGCTTTCTTT
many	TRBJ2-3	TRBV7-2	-	CASSLGLRVDTQYF	TGTGCCAGCAGCTTGGGACTTAGGGTAGATACGCAGTATTTT
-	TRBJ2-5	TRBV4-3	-	CASSQALAGGGRRETQYF	TGCGCCAGCAGCCAAGCCCTCGCCGGAGGGGGGAGGAGAGAGACCCAGTACTTC
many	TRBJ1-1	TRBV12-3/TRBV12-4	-	CASSFGGVPEAFF	TGTGCCAGCAGTTTTGGGGGGGTCCCTGAAGCTTTCTTT
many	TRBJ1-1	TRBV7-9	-	CASSLPTLFTEAFF	TGTGCCAGCAGCTTACCTACATTATTCACTGAAGCTTTCTTT
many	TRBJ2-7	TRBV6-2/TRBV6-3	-	CASSPLENEQYF	TGTGCCAGCAGCCCACTCGAAAACGAGCAGTACTTC
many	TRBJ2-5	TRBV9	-	CASSVGTQETQYF	TGTGCCAGCAGCGTAGGAACGCAAGAGACCCAGTACTTC
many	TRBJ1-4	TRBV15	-	CATSRGAKLFF	TGTGCCACCAGCAGGGGGGCGAAACTGTTTTTT
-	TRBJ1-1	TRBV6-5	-	CASSYVPGTEAFF	TGTGCCAGCAGTTACGTACCTGGGACTGAAGCTTTCTTT
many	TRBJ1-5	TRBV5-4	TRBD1	CASSFFTGADNQPQHF	TGTGCCAGCAGCTTCTTTACAGGGGCGGACAATCAGCCCCAGCATTTT
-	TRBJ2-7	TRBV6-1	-	CASSEAPYEQYF	TGTGCCAGCAGTGAAGCGCCCTACGAGCAGTACTTC
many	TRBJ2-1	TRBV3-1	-	CASSHISEQFF	TGTGCCAGCAGCCATATATCTGAGCAGTTCTTC
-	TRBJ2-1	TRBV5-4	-	CATRPGDPNYNEQFF	TGTGCCACCCGACCCGGGGACCCGAACTACAATGAGCAGTTCTTC
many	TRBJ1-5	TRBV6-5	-	CASSSLVGQNQPQHF	TGTGCCAGCAGCTCATTAGTGGGGCAGAATCAGCCCCAGCATTTT
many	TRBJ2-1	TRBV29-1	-	CSVEDGGGQFVGEQFF	TGCAGCGTTGAAGATGGTGGGGGCCAATTCGTGGGTGAGCAGTTCTTC
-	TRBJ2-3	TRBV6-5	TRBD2	CASSYTRPRGGPTDTQYF	TGTGCCAGCAGTTACACGAGGCCCCGGGGGGGGCCGACAGATACGCAGTATTTT
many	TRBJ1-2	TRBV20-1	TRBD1	CSAEDRESLYGYTF	TGCAGTGCTGAGGACAGGGAGTCCCTCTATGGCTACACCTTC
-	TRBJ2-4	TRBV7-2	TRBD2	CASILSGGARVWYF	TGTGCCAGCATCCTTAGCGGGGGCGCCCGGGTTTGGTACTTC
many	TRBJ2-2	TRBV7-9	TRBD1	CASSPGTGDTGELFF	TGTGCCAGCAGCCCCGGGACAGGGGACACCGGGGAGCTGTTTTTT
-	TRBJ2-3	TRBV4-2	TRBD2	CASSPFGGAADTQYF	TGTGCCAGCAGCCCGTTCGGGGGGGCCGCAGATACACAGTATTTT
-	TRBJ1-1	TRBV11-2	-	CASSLERQAEAFF	TGTGCCAGCAGCTTAGAGAGGCAAGCCGAAGCTTTCTTT
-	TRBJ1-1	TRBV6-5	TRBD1	CASRDRDVTEAFF	TGTGCCAGCCGCGACAGGGATGTGACTGAAGCTTTCTTT
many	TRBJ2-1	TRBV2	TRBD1	CASTRTGAGDEQFF	TGTGCCAGCACCAGGACAGGAGCTGGGGATGAGCAGTTCTTC
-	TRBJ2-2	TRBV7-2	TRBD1	CASSEQGQGTGELFF	TGTGCCAGCAGCGAACAAGGACAGGGGACCGGGGAGCTGTTTTTT
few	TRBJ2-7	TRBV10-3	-	CALGASYEQYF	TGTGCCCTCGGGGCCTCCTACGAGCAGTACTTC
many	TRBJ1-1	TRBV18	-	CASSPLDTNEAFF	TGTGCCAGCTCACCGCTGGACACAAATGAAGCTTTCTTT
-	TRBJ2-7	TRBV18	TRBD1	CASSPGTGGSYEQYF	TGTGCCAGCTCCCCCGGGACAGGGGGATCCTACGAGCAGTACTTC
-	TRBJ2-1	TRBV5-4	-	CASSPGTSRGWNEQFF	TGTGCCAGCAGCCCCGGGACCTCCAGAGGGTGGAATGAGCAGTTCTTC
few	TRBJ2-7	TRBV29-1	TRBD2	CSAEGPSGSYEQYF	TGCAGCGCCGAAGGGCCTAGCGGCTCCTACGAGCAGTACTTC